A selection of T cell receptor beta chains follows, all from one sample in a study of CD8+ T cells in alopecia areata. TCRdb keeps only in-frame clones here, not all; method: immunoSEQ multiplex PCR. The sample has some 110,000 clones, 55% to 80% seen once. Sequenced: CD4+ T cells sorted from blood. Receptor source: a human donor in good health. The CDR3 runs from the conserved cysteine through the conserved F or W. Fields, in order: D gene, clone size, V gene, CDR3 length, J gene, CDR3 protein, CDR3 DNA. D genes are given only for firm matches. Size values are once, few and many counts, or a class for expanded clones, and some rows have none.

NA,once,TRBV4-2,13,TRBJ2-1,CASSQNRDNEQFF,TGTGCCAGCAGCCAAAATAGAGACAATGAGCAGTTCTTC
NA,few,TRBV5-6,13,TRBJ1-2,CASSPRRLGGYTF,TGTGCCAGCAGCCCCCGGAGGCTTGGGGGCTACACCTTC
NA,NA,TRBV5-1,13,TRBJ2-5,CASSLGLEETQYF,TGCGCCAGCAGCTTGGGACTAGAAGAGACCCAGTACTTC
NA,NA,TRBV23-1,11,TRBJ2-1,CASSHHHEQFF,TGCGCCAGCAGTCACCACCATGAGCAGTTCTTC
NA,NA,TRBV12-5,12,TRBJ1-1,CASAFANTEAFF,TGTGCTAGTGCCTTCGCTAACACTGAAGCTTTCTTT
NA,NA,TRBV5-1,15,TRBJ2-1,CASSPTGSSYNEQFF,TGCGCCAGCAGCCCTACAGGGAGCTCCTACAATGAGCAGTTCTTC
NA,NA,TRBV4-1,13,TRBJ2-2,CASSQENTGELFF,TGCGCCAGCAGCCAGGAGAACACCGGGGAGCTGTTTTTT
NA,once,TRBV29-1,11,TRBJ2-1,CSVDPGPKGFF,TGCAGCGTTGACCCGGGACCTAAGGGGTTCTTC
NA,once,TRBV6-5,12,TRBJ1-6,CASTQGNSPLHF,TGTGCCAGCACCCAGGGGAATTCACCCCTCCACTTT
NA,NA,TRBV18,10,TRBJ2-5,CASSEETQYF,TGTGCCAGCTCAGAAGAGACCCAGTACTTC
NA,NA,TRBV19,13,TRBJ2-5,CASRGPVGETQYF,TGTGCCAGTAGAGGGCCCGTCGGGGAGACCCAGTACTTC
TRBD2,medium-sized,TRBV15,17,TRBJ2-2,CATSRPGSGGQGGELFF,TGTGCCACCAGCAGACCAGGGAGCGGGGGGCAAGGCGGGGAGCTGTTTTTT
NA,NA,TRBV9,15,TRBJ2-3,CASSPRDTRPDTQYF,TGTGCCAGCAGCCCCCGGGACACTCGCCCAGATACGCAGTATTTT
NA,NA,TRBV2,14,TRBJ1-4,CASSALVRGEKLFF,TGTGCCAGCAGTGCGTTGGTAAGGGGAGAAAAACTGTTTTTT
NA,NA,TRBV7-2,14,TRBJ1-2,CASSLVQGIYGYTF,TGTGCCAGCAGCTTAGTACAGGGCATCTATGGCTACACCTTC
NA,few,TRBV2,14,TRBJ1-2,CASSEAGLPYGYTF,TGTGCCAGCAGTGAGGCAGGCCTGCCCTATGGCTACACCTTC
NA,NA,TRBV6-6,12,TRBJ2-2,CASSLHTGELFF,TGTGCCAGCAGTCTCCACACCGGGGAGCTGTTTTTT
NA,NA,TRBV7-9,16,TRBJ2-5,CASSPNPGGNRETQYF,TGTGCCAGCAGCCCAAACCCAGGGGGGAACCGGGAGACCCAGTACTTC
TRBD2,NA,TRBV12-5,16,TRBJ2-7,CASGLVSGLAVPEQYF,TGTGCTAGTGGTTTGGTCTCGGGACTAGCCGTACCCGAGCAGTACTTC
NA,NA,TRBV2,15,TRBJ2-3,CASTREISSTDTQYF,TGTGCCAGTACAAGGGAAATATCTAGCACAGATACGCAGTATTTT
NA,NA,TRBV7-2,13,TRBJ1-2,CASSRWGEHGYTF,TGTGCCAGCAGCCGTTGGGGGGAACATGGCTACACCTTC
TRBD1,NA,TRBV9,16,TRBJ1-3,CASSDGQGHSGNTIYF,TGTGCCAGCAGCGACGGACAGGGGCACTCTGGAAACACCATATATTTT
NA,few,TRBV30,13,TRBJ2-7,CAWSVSWTYEQYF,TGTGCCTGGAGTGTAAGCTGGACCTACGAGCAGTACTTC
NA,few,TRBV29-1,12,TRBJ1-1,CSVDRSTTEAFF,TGCAGCGTGGACAGAAGTACCACTGAAGCTTTCTTT
NA,once,TRBV5-1,14,TRBJ2-3,CASSFAGLSDTQYF,TGCGCCAGCAGCTTCGCCGGGCTTTCAGATACGCAGTATTTT
TRBD1,few,TRBV28,15,TRBJ1-2,CASSTPTGGSYGYTF,TGTGCCAGCAGTACACCGACAGGGGGAAGTTATGGCTACACCTTC